The clone carrying this T cell receptor beta chain turned up a few times. No antigen is known for it. The record originates from a study of cytomegalovirus exposure and HLA in healthy donors. General study points: The study dropped some indistinguishable V segments, TRBV6-2 and TRBV6-3 among them.

Germline values: CDR1 MGHDK, CDR2 SYGVNS. CDR3 length: 15 residues. V was cut by 5 bases and J by 1 base, with 14 bases left in between. The PCR employed 60 Vbeta primers together with 13 Jbeta primers. Sequencing used immunoSEQ multiplex PCR; TCRdb keeps in-frame clones, though not all of them. Of hundreds of thousands of clones in the sample, roughly 80% were seen once. What was sequenced was PBMCs. This clonotype was sampled from a girl under 10 years old in good health and CMV-seronegative. The V and J genes are TRBV25-1 and TRBJ2-5; perhaps TRBD1 as D (6 bases). CDR3 loop: CASSPADRLQETQYF. The CDR3 bases are TGTGCCAGCAGTCCAGCTGACAGGCTCCAAGAGACCCAGTACTTC. The complete variable domain, with remaining parts taken from reference TRBV25-1 and TRBJ2-5, reads EADIYQTPRYLVIGTGKKITLECSQTMGHDKMYWYQQDPGMELHLIHYSYGVNSTEKGDLSSESTVSRIRTEHFPLTLESARPSHTSQYLCASSPADRLQETQYFGPGTRLLVL.